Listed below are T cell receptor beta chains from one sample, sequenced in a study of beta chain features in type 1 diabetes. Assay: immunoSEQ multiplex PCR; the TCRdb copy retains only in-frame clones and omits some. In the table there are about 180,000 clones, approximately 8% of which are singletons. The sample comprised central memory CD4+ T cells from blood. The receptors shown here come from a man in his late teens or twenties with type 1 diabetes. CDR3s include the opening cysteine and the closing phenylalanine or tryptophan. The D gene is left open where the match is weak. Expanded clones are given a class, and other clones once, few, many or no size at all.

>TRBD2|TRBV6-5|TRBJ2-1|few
TGTGCCAGCAGGAGGACTAGCGGGGGAGACAATGAGCAGTTCTTC
CASRRTSGGDNEQFF
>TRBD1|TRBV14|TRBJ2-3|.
TGTGCCAGCAGCCAGTTAACAGGGGTGGATACGCAGTATTTT
CASSQLTGVDTQYF
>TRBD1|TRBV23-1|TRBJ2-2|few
TGCGCCAGCAGTCAAACCCCATTGCGACAGGGGAAAACCGGGGAGCTGTTTTTT
CASSQTPLRQGKTGELFF
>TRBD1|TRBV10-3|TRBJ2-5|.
TGTGCCATCAGTACCGGGACAGAAAAAGAGACCCAGTACTTC
CAISTGTEKETQYF
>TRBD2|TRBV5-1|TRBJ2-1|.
TGCGCCAGCAGCTCAGGCGGGAGCCAGTATCAGTTCTTC
CASSSGGSQYQFF
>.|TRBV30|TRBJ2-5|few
TGTGCCTGGAGTGCGCCTTTTGAGGAGACCCAGTACTTC
CAWSAPFEETQYF
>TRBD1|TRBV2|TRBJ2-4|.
TGTGCCAGCAGCCAGGACAGGAGCGGAAACATTCAGTACTTC
CASSQDRSGNIQYF
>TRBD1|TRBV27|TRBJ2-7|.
TGTGCCAGCAGTTCAGTGGGGACAGGGATCTACGAGCAGTACTTC
CASSSVGTGIYEQYF
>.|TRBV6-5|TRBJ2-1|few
TGTGCCAGCAGGGTAGCTGCGGAGTACAATGAGCAGTTCTTC
CASRVAAEYNEQFF
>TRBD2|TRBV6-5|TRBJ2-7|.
TGTGCCAGCAGCCAGACTAGCGGGGCCTCCTACGAGCAGTACTTC
CASSQTSGASYEQYF
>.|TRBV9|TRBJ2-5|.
TGTGCCAGCAGCACCGGACAGAACCAAGAGACCCAGTACTTC
CASSTGQNQETQYF
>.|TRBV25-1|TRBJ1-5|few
TGTGCCAGCAGTGACCGGAGTGATCAGCCCCAGCATTTT
CASSDRSDQPQHF
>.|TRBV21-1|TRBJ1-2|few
TGTGCCAGCAGCAATCGTGGGACAGCAAGATATGGCTACACCTTC
CASSNRGTARYGYTF
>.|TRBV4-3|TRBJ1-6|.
TGCGCCAGCAGCCTATATCACAGGGAGACGGGTTCACCCCTCCACTTT
CASSLYHRETGSPLHF
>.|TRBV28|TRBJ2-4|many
TGTGCCAGCAGTTTGGCAGGGCACATTCAGTACTTC
CASSLAGHIQYF
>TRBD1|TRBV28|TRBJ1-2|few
TGTGCCAGCAGTTTAATAGCGGGACAGGGGATACGGGGCTACACCTTC
CASSLIAGQGIRGYTF
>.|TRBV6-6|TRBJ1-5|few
TGTGCCAGCAGTTCGCAGGGAAGCAATCAGCCCCAGCATTTT
CASSSQGSNQPQHF
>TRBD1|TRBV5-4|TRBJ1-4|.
TGTGCCAGCAGCACTCGGACAGGGAAGGGTGAAAAACTGTTTTTT
CASSTRTGKGEKLFF
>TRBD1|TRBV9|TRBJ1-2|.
TGTGCCAGCAGCGCCCACCGACAGGGAGCGGACTATGGCTACACCTTC
CASSAHRQGADYGYTF
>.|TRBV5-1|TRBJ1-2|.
TGCGCCAGCAGGGCTGCCGTTGATGGCTACACCTTC
CASRAAVDGYTF
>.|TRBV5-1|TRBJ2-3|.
TGCGCCAGCAGCACCCAGGGGTTAGAGGCAGATACGCAGTATTTT
CASSTQGLEADTQYF
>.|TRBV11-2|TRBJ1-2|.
TGTGCCAGCAGCTTAGCGGTGGGAGAGAGCTATGGCTACACCTTC
CASSLAVGESYGYTF
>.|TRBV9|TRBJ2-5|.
TGTGCCAGCAGCCGGACTGAAGAGACCCAGTACTTC
CASSRTEETQYF
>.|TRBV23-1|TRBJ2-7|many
TGCGCCAGCAGTCTGGTCGGCTCCTACGAGCAGTACTTC
CASSLVGSYEQYF
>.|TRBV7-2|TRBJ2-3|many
TGTGCCAGCAGCCCAGGGTACCTCCGGACAGATACGCAGTATTTT
CASSPGYLRTDTQYF
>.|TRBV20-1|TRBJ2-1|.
TGCAGTGCTAGACCATACAATGAGCAGTTCTTC
CSARPYNEQFF
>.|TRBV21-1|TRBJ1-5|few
TGTGCCAGCAGCAAGACCAGGGTTCCCAGTATCAATCAGCCCCAGCATTTT
CASSKTRVPSINQPQHF
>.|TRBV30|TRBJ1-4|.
TGTGCCTGGGGCCCAGGAAAACTGTTTTTT
CAWGPGKLFF
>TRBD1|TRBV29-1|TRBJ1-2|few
TGCAGCGTTGCCGGGACAGGAGACCTTTACACCTTC
CSVAGTGDLYTF
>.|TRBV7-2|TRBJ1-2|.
TGTGCCAGCAGCCCTCGACAGGAATCCTATGGCTACACCTTC
CASSPRQESYGYTF
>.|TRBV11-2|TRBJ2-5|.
TGTGCCAGCAGCTTAGTTTGGAGGGGAGAGACCCAGTACTTC
CASSLVWRGETQYF
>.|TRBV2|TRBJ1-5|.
TGTGCCAGCGCGCAGGGATCTAATCAGCCCCAGCATTTT
CASAQGSNQPQHF
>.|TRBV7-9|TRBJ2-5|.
TGTGCCAGCAGCTCGAGGTGGGGCCTCCAAGAGACCCAGTACTTC
CASSSRWGLQETQYF